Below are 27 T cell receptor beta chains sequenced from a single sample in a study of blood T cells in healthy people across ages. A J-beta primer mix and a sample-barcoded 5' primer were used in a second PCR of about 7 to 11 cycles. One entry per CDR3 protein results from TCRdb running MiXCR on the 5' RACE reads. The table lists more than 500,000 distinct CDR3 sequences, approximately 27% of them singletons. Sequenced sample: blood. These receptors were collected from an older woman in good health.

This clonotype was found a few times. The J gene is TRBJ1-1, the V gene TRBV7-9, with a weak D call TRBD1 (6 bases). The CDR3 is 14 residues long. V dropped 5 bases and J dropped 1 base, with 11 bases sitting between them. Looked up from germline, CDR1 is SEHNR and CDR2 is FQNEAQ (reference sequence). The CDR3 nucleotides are TGTGCCAGCAGCGGGACAATCAAGAACACTGAAGCTTTCTTT. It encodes CASSGTIKNTEAFF.

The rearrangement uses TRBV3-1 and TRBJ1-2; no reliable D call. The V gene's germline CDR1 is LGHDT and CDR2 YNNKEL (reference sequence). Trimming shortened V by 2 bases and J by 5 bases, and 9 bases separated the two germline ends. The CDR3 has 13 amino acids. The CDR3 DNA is TGTGCCAGCAGCCAACTTTGGACGTATGGCTACACCTTC. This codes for CASSQLWTYGYTF.

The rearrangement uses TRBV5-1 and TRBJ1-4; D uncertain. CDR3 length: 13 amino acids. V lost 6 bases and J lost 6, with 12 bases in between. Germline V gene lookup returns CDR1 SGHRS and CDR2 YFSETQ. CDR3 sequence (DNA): TGCGCCAGCAACGGTGACGGAGATGAAAAACTGTTTTTT. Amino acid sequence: CASNGDGDEKLFF.

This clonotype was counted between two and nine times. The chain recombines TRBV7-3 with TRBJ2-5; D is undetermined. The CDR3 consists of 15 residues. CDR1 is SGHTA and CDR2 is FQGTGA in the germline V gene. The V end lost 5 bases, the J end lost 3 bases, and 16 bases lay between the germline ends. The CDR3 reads CASSDGSLGKETQYF. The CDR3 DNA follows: TGTGCCAGCAGCGACGGGTCCCTTGGGAAAGAGACCCAGTACTTC. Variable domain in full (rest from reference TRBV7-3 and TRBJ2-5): GAGVSQTPSNKVTEKGKYVELRCDPISGHTALYWYRQSLGQGPEFLIYFQGTGAADDSGLPNDRFFAVRPEGSVSTLKIQRTERGDSAVYLCASSDGSLGKETQYFGPGTRLLVL.

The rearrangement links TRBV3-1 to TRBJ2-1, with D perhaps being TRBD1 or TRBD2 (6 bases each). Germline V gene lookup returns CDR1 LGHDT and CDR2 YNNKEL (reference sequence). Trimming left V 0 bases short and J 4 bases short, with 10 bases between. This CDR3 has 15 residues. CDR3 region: CASSQEGGRYNEQFF. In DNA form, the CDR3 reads TGTGCCAGCAGCCAAGAGGGGGGCAGGTACAATGAGCAGTTCTTC.

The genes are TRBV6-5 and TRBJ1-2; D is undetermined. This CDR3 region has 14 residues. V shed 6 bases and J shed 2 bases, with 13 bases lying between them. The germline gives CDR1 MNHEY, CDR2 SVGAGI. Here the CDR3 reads CASSRAGLNYGYTF. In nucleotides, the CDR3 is TGTGCCAGCAGCCGAGCGGGGTTAAACTATGGCTACACCTTC.

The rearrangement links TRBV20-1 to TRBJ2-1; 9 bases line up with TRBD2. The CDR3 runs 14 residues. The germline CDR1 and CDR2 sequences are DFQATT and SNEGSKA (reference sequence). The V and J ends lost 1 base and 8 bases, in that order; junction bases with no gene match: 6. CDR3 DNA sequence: TGCAGTGCTAGAGGACTAGCGGTTTTGCATGAGCAGTTCTTC. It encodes CSARGLAVLHEQFF.

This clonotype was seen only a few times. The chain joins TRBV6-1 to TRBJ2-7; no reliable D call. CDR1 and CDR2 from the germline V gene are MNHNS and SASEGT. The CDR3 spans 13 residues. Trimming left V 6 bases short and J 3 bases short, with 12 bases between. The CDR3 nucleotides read TGTGCCAGCAGCAACTCCGGTGGCTACGAGCAGTACTTC. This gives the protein CASSNSGGYEQYF.

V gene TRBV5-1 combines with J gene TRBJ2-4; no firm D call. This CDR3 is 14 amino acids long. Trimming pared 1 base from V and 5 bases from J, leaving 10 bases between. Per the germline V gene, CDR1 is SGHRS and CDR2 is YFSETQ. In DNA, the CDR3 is TGCGCCAGCAGCTTGAGGCAGCCACAAAACATTCAGTACTTC. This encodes CASSLRQPQNIQYF.

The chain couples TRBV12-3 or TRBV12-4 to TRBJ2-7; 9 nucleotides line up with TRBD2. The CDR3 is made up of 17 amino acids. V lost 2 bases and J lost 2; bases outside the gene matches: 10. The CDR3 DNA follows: TGTGCCAGCAGTTTAAACCCCGGCGCTAGCGGGGCCTACGAGCAGTACTTC. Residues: CASSLNPGASGAYEQYF.

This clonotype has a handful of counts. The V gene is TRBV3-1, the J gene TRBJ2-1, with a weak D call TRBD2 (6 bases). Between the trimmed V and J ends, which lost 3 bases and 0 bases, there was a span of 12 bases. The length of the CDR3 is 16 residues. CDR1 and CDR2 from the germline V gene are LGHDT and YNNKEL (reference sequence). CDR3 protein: CASSQRRVSSYNEQFF. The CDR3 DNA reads TGTGCCAGCAGCCAGAGGAGGGTGAGCTCCTACAATGAGCAGTTCTTC.

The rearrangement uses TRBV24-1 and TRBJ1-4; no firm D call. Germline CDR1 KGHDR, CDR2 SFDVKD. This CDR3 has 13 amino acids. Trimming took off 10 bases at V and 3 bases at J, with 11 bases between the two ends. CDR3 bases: TGTGCCACTTACGGAGGCGCTAATGAAAAACTGTTTTTT. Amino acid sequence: CATYGGANEKLFF.

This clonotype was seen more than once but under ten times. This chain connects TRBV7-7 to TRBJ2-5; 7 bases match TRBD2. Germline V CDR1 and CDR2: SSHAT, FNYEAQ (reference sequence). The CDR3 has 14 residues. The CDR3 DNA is TGTGCTACCGCCCCGATAGGGAGGGAAGAGACCCAGTACTTC. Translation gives CATAPIGREETQYF.

The CDR3 sequence is CSARYEKLFF. The CDR3 DNA follows: TGCAGTGCTAGATATGAAAAACTGTTTTTT. The chain combines TRBV20-1 with TRBJ1-4; D is uncertain. The CDR3 sequence is 10 residues long. Trimming stripped 2 bases from V and 6 bases from J, with 1 base between. Germline loops: CDR1 DFQATT, CDR2 SNEGSKA (reference sequence).

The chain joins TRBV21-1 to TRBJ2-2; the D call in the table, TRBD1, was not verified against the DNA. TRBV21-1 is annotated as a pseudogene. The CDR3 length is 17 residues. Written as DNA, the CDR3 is TGTGCCAGCAGCCAAAAATCCCGGACAACGAACACCGGGGAGCTGTTTTTT. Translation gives CASSQKSRTTNTGELFF.

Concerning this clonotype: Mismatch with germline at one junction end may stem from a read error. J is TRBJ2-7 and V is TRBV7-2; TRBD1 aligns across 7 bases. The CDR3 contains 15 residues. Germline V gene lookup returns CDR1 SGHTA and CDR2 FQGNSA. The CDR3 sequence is CASSLARAGGYEQYF. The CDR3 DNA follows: TGCGCCAGCAGCTTAGCCCGTGCAGGGGGCTACGAGCAGTACTTC.

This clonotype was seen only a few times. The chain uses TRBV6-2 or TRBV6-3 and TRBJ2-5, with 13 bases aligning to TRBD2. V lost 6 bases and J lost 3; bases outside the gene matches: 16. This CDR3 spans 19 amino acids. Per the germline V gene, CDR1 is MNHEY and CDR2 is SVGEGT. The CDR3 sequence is CASSLDPPWTSGGKETQYF. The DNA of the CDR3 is TGTGCCAGCAGCCTCGACCCGCCATGGACTAGCGGGGGCAAAGAGACCCAGTACTTC.

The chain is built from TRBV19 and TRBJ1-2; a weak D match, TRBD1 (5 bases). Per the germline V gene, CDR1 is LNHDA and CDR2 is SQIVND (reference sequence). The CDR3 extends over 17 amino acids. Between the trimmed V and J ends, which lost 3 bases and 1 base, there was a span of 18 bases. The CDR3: CASSMEPTAWDNYGYTF. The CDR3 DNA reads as TGTGCCAGTAGTATGGAGCCGACAGCTTGGGATAACTATGGCTACACCTTC.

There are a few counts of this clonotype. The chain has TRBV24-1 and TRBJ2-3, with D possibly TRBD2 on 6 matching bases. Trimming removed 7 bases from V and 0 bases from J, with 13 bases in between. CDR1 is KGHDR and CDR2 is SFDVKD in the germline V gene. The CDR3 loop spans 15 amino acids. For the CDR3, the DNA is TGTGCCACCAGCCGACTAGGCTCTAGCACAGATACGCAGTATTTT. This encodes CATSRLGSSTDTQYF.

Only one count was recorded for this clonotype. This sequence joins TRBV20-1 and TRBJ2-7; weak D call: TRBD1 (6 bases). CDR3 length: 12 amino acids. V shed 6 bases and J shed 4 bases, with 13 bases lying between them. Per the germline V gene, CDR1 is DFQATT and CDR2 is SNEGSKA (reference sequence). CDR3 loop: CSATPDSYEQYF. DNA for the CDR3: TGCAGTGCCACCCCGGACAGTTACGAGCAGTACTTC.

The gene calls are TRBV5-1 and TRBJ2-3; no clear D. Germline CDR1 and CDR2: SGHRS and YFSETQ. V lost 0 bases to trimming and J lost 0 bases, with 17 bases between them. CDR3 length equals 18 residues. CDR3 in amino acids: CASSLDSRTFSSTDTQYF. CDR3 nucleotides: TGCGCCAGCAGCTTGGATTCCCGTACCTTCTCTAGCACAGATACGCAGTATTTT.

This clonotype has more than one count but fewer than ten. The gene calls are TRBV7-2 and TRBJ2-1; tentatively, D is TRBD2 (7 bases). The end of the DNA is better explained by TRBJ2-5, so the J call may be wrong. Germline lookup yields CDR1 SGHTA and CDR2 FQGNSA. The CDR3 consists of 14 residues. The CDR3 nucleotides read TGTGCCAGCAGCCCGTACAGGGAGGGAGAGACCCAGTACTTC. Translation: CASSPYREGETQYF.

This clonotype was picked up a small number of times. CDR3 amino acids: CSTPGRSTNQPQHF. DNA for the CDR3: TGCAGCACACCGGGACGTTCTACGAATCAGCCCCAGCATTTT. The J gene is TRBJ1-5, the V gene TRBV20-1; D may be TRBD1 (5 bases). Germline V gene lookup returns CDR1 DFQATT and CDR2 SNEGSKA (reference sequence). This CDR3 spans 14 amino acids.

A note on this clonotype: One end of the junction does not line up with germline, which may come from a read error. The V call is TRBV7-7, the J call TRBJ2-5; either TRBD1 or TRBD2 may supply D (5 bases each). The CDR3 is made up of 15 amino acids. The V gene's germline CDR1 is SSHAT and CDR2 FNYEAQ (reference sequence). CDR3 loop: CASSLGSGSRETQYF. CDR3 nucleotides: TGTGCTAGCAGCTTAGGGTCAGGGAGTAGGGAGACCCAGTACTTC.

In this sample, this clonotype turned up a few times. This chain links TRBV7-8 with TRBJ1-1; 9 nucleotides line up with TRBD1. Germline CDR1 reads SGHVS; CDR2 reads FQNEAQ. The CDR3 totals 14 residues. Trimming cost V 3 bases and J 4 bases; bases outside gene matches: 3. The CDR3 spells CASSFETGGTEAFF. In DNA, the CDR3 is TGTGCCAGCAGCTTCGAGACAGGGGGCACTGAAGCTTTCTTT.

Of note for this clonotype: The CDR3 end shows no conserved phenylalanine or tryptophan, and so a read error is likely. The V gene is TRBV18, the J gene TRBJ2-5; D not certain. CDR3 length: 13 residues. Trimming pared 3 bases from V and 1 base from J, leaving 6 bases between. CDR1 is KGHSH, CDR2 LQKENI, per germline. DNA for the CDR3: TGTGCCAGCTCACCTCCAGTCCAAGAGACCCAGTACCTC. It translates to CASSPPVQETQYL.

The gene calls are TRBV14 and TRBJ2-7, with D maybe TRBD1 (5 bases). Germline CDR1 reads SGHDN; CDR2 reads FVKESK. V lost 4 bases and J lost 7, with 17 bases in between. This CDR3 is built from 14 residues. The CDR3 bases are TGTGCCAGCAGCCGCCAGGGTTCGTTGCGGGAGCAGTACTTC. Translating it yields CASSRQGSLREQYF.